The 5 T cell receptor beta chains in this list originate from one sample, sequenced in a study of cytomegalovirus exposure and HLA in healthy donors. PCR primers comprised 60 Vbeta and 13 Jbeta primers. Here immunoSEQ multiplex PCR was the method, and the copy in TCRdb shows in-frame clones only, minus some. The sample holds some 160,000 clones, 60% to 85% seen once. Input material: PBMCs. The receptors stem from a man aged 35-49 years in good health and CMV-seronegative.

The rearrangement links TRBV27 to TRBJ1-1, with D perhaps TRBD1 (5 bases). The germline CDR1 and CDR2 sequences are MNHEY and SMNVEV (reference sequence). V gave up 4 bases and J gave up 1 base, with 13 bases separating them. The CDR3 totals 15 residues. CDR3 protein: CASSSSGLWNTEAFF. The CDR3 region has the DNA TGTGCCAGCAGTTCCTCGGGACTCTGGAACACTGAAGCTTTCTTT.

This clone was seen once. The genes are TRBV21-1 and TRBJ2-4; the DNA was not used to check the table's D call, TRBD1. TRBV21-1 is a documented pseudogene. The CDR3 has 16 amino acids. The CDR3 loop is CASSNPQGRAKNIQYF. The DNA of the CDR3 is TGTGCCAGCAGCAATCCCCAGGGCAGGGCCAAAAACATTCAGTACTTC.

V and J are TRBV10-3 and TRBJ1-2, with a possible D match to TRBD1 (5 bases). The length of the CDR3 is 15 residues. Trimming left V 5 bases short and J 6 bases short, with 19 bases between. The germline CDR1 and CDR2 sequences are ENHRY and SYGVKD. The CDR3 DNA reads as TGTGCCATCAGTCGGGGGAGGGGCCGCTCTGATGGCTACACCTTC. Encoded protein: CAISRGRGRSDGYTF.

The chain joins TRBV11-3 to TRBJ2-5, with TRBD2 identical over 7 bases. The V and J ends lost 5 bases and 5 bases, in that order; junction bases with no gene match: 20. Germline loops: CDR1 SGHNT, CDR2 YENEEA. CDR3 length: 18 amino acids. As DNA, the CDR3 is TGTGCCAGCAGCCCCGTCGAGTCTAGCGGACTGCTAGGGGAGACCCAGTACTTC. Amino acids: CASSPVESSGLLGETQYF.

The chain joins TRBV11-3 to TRBJ1-2; D uncertain. Germline CDR1 and CDR2: SGHNT and YENEEA. The V gene lost 5 bases and the J gene lost 6 bases, with 10 bases spanning the gap. CDR3 size: 12 residues. CDR3 protein: CASSRTAHGYTF. The CDR3 nucleotides read TGTGCCAGCAGCCGTACAGCCCATGGCTACACCTTC.